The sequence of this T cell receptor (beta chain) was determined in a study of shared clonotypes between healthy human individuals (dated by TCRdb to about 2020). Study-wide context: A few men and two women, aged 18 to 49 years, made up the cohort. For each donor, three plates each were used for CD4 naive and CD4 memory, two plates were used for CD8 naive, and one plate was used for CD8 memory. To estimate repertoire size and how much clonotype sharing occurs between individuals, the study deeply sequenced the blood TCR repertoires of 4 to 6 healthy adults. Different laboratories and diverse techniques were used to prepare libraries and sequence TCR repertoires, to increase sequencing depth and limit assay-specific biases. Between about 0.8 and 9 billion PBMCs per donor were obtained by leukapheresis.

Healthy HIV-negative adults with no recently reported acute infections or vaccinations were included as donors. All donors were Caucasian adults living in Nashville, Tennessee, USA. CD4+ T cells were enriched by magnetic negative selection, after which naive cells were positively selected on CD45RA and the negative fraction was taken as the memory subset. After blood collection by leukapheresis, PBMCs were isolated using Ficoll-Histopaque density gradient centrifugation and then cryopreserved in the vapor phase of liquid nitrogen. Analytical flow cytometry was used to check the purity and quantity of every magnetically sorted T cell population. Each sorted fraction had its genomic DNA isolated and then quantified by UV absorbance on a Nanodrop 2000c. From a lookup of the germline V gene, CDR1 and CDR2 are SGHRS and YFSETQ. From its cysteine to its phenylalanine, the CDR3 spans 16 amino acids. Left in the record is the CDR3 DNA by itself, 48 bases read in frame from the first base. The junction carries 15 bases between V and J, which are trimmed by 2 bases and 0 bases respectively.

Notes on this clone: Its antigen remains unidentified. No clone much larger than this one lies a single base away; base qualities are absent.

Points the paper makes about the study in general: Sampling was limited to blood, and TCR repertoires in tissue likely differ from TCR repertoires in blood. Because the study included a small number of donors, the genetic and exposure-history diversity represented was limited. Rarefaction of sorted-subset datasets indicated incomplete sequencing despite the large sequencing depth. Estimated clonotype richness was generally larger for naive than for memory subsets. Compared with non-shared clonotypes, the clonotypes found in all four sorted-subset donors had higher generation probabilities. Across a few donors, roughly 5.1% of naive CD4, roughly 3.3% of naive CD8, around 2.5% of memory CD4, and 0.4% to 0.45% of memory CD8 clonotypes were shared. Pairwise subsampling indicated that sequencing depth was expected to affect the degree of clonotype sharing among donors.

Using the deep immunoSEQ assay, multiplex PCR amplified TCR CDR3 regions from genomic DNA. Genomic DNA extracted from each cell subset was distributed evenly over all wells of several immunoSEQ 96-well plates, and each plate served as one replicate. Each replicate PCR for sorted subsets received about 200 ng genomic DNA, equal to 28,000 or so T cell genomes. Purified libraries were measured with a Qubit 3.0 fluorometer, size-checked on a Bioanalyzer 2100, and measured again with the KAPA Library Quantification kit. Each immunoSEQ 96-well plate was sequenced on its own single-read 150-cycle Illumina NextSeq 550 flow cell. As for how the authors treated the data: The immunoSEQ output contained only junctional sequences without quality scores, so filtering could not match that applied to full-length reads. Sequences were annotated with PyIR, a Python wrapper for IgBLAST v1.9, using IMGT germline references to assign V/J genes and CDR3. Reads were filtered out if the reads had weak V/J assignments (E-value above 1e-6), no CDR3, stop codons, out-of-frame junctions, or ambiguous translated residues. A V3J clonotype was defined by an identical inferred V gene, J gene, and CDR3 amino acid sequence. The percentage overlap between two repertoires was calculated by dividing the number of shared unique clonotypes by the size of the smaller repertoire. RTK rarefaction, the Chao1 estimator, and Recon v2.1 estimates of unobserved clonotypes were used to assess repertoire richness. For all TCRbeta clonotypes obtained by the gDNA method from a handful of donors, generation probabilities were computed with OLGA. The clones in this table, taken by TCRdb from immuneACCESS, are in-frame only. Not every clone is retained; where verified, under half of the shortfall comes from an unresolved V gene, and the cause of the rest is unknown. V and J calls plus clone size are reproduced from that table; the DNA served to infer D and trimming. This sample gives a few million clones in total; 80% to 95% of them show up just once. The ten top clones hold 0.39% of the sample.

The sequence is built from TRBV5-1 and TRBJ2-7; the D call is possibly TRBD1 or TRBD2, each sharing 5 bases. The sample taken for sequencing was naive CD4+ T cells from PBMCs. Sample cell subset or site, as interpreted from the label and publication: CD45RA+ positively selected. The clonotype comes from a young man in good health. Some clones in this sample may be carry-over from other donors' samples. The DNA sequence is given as TGCGCCAGCAGCTTAAACGGGGCCCGGAGCTCCTACGAGCAGTACTTC. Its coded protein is CASSLNGARSSYEQYF.